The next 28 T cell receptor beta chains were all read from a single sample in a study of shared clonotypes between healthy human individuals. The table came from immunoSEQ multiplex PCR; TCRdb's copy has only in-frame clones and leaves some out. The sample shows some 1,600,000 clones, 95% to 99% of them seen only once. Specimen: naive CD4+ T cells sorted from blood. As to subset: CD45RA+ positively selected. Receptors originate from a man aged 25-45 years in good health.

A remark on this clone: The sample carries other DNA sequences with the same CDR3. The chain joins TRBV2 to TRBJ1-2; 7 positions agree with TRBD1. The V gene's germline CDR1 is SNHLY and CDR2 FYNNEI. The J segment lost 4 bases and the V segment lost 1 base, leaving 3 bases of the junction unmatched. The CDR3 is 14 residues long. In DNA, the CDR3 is TGTGCCAGCAGTGAAGAGGGGGCGGGCTATGGCTACACCTTC. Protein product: CASSEEGAGYGYTF.

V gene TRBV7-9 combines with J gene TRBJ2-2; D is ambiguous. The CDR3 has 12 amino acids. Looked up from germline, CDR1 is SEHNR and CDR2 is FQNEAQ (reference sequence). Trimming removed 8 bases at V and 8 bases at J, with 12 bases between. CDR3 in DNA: TGTGCCAGCGACAAGGTGGCGGGGGAGCTGTTTTTT. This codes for CASDKVAGELFF. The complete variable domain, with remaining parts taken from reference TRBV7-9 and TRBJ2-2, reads DTGVSQNPRHKITKRGQNVTFRCDPISEHNRLYWYRQTLGQGPEFLTYFQNEAQLEKSRLLSDRFSAERPKGSFSTLEIQRTEQGDSAMYLCASDKVAGELFFGEGSRLTVL.

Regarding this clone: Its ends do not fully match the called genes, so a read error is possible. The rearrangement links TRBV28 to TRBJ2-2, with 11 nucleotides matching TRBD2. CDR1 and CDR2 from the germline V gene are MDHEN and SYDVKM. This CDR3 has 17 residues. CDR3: CASNLPGLAANTGELFF. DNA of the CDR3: TGTGCCAGCAATTTACCGGGACTAGCGGCAAACACCGGGGAGCTGTTTTTT.

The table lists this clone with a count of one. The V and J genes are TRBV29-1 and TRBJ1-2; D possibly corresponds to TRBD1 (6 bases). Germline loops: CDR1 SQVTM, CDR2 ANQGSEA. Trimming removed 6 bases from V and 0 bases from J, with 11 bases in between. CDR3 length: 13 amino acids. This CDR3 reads CSVGTTTNYGYTF. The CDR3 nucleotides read TGCAGCGTCGGGACAACTACTAACTATGGCTACACCTTC.

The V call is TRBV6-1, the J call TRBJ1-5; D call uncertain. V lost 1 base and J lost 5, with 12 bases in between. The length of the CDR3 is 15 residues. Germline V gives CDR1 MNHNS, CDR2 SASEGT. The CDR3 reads CASSEVWRGYQPQHF. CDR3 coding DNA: TGTGCCAGCAGTGAAGTCTGGAGAGGTTATCAGCCCCAGCATTTT.

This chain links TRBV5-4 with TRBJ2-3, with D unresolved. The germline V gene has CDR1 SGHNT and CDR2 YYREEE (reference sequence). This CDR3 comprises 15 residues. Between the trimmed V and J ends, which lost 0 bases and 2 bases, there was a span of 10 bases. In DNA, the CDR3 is TGTGCCAGCAGCTTGGCCAAACGATTCACAGATACGCAGTATTTT. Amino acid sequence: CASSLAKRFTDTQYF. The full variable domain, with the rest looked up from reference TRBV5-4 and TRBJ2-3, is ETGVTQSPTHLIKTRGQQVTLRCSSQSGHNTVSWYQQALGQGPQFIFQYYREEENGRGNFPPRFSGLQFPNYSSELNVNALELDDSALYLCASSLAKRFTDTQYFGPGTRLTVL.

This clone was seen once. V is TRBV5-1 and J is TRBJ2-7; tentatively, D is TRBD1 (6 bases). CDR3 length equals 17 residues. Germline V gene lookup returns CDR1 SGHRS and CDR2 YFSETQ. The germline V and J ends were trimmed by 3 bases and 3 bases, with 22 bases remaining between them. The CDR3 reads CASSSPTGQESLYEQYF. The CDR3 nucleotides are TGCGCCAGCAGCTCCCCGACAGGCCAAGAATCCCTCTACGAGCAGTACTTC.

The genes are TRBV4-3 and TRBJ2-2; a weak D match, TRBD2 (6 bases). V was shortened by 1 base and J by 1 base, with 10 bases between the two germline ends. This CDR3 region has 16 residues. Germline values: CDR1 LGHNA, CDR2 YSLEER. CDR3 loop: CASSQVGGVNTGELFF. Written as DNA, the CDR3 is TGCGCCAGCAGCCAAGTCGGCGGGGTGAACACCGGGGAGCTGTTTTTT.

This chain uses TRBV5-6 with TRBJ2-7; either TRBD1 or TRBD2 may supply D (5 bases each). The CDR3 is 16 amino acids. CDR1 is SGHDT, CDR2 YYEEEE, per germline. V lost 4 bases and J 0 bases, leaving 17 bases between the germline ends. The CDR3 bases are TGTGCCAGCAGCCTCCTGGGGGATAAAGCCTCCTACGAGCAGTACTTC. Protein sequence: CASSLLGDKASYEQYF.

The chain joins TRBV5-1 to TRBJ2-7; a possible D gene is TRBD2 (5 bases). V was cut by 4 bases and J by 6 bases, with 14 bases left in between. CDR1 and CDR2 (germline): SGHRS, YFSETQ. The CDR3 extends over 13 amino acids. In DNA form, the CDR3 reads TGCGCCAGCAGCGGGAGTCCCCAAACCGAGCAGTACTTC. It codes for CASSGSPQTEQYF.

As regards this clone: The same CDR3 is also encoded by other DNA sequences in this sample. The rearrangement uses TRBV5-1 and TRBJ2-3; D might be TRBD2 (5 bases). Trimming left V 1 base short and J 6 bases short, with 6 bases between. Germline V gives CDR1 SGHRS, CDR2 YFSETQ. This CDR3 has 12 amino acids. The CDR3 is CASSLRGDTQYF. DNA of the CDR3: TGCGCCAGCAGCTTGAGAGGGGATACGCAGTATTTT. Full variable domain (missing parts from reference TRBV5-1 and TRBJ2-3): KAGVTQTPRYLIKTRGQQVTLSCSPISGHRSVSWYQQTPGQGLQFLFEYFSETQRNKGNFPGRFSGRQFSNSRSEMNVSTLELGDSALYLCASSLRGDTQYFGPGTRLTVL.

The CDR3 nucleotides read TGCAGCGTTGGCAGCTGGGGACAGGGGGGAGGGAAGGACGAGCAGTACTTC. It codes for CSVGSWGQGGGKDEQYF. V and J are TRBV29-1 and TRBJ2-7; 11 bases match TRBD1. In germline, CDR1 is SQVTM, CDR2 ANQGSEA. The ends lost 4 bases at V and 5 bases at J; junction bases unmatched: 16. The length of the CDR3 is 17 residues.

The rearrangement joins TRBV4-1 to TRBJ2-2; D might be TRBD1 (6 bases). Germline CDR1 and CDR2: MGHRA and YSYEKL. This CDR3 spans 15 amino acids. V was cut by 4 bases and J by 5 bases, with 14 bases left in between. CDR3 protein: CASSPQGSRTGELFF. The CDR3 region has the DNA TGCGCCAGCAGCCCACAGGGTTCGAGGACCGGGGAGCTGTTTTTT.

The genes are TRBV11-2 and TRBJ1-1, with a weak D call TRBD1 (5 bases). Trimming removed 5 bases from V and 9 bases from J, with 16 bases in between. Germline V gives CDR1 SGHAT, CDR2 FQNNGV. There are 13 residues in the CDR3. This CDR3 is CASSRRVQEKAFF. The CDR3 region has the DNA TGTGCCAGCAGCCGGCGGGTACAGGAGAAAGCTTTCTTT. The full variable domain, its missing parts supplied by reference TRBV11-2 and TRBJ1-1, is EAGVAQSPRYKIIEKRQSVAFWCNPISGHATLYWYQQILGQGPKLLIQFQNNGVVDDSQLPKDRFSAERLKGVDSTLKIQPAKLEDSAVYLCASSRRVQEKAFFGQGTRLTVV.

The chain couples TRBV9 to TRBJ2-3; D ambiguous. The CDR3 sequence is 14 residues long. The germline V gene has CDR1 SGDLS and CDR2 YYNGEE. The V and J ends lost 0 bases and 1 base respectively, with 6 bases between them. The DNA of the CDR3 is TGTGCCAGCAGCGTAGACTGGGGCACAGATACGCAGTATTTT. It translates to CASSVDWGTDTQYF.

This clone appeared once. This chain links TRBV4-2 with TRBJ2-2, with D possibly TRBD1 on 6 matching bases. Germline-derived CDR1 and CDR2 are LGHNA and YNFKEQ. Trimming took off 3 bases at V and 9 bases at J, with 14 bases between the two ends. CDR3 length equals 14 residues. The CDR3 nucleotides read TGTGCCAGCAGCCACACAGGGTTGGAGCGGGAGCTGTTTTTT. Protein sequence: CASSHTGLERELFF.

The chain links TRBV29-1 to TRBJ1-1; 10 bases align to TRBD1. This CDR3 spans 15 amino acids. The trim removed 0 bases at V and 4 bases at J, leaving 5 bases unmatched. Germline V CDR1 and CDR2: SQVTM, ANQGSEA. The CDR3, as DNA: TGCAGCGTTGAAGATCTTAGGACAGGGGGCACTGAAGCTTTCTTT. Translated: CSVEDLRTGGTEAFF. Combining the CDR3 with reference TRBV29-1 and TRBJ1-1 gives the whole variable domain SAVISQKPSRDICQRGTSLTIQCQVDSQVTMMFWYRQQPGQSLTLIATANQGSEATYESGFVIDKFPISRPNLTFSTLTVSNMSPEDSSIYLCSVEDLRTGGTEAFFGQGTRLTVV.

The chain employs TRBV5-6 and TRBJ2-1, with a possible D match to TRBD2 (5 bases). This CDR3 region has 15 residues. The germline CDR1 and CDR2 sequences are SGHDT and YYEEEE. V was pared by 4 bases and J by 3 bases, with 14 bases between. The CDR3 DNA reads TGTGCCAGCAGCATTAGGGAGACCATCTACAATGAGCAGTTCTTC. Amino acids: CASSIRETIYNEQFF.

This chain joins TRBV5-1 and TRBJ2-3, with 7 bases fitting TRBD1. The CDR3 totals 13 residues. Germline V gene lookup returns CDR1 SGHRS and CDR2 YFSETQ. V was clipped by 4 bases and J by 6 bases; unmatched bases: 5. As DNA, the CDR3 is TGCGCCAGCAGCGGTGGGGGACAGGATACGCAGTATTTT. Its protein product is CASSGGGQDTQYF.

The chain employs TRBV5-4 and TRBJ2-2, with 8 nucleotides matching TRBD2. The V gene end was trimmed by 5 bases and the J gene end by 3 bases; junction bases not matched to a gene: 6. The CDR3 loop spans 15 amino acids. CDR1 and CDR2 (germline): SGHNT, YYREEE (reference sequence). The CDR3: CASRMTSADTGELFF. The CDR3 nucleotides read TGTGCCAGCAGAATGACTAGCGCGGACACCGGGGAGCTGTTTTTT.

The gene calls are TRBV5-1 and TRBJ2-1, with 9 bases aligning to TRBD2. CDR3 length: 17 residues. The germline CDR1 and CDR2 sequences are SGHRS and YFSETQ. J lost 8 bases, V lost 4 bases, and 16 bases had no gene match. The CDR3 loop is CASSQPPTSGGGDEQFF. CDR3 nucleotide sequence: TGCGCCAGCAGCCAGCCCCCAACTAGCGGCGGGGGGGATGAGCAGTTCTTC. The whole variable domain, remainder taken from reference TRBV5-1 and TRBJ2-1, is KAGVTQTPRYLIKTRGQQVTLSCSPISGHRSVSWYQQTPGQGLQFLFEYFSETQRNKGNFPGRFSGRQFSNSRSEMNVSTLELGDSALYLCASSQPPTSGGGDEQFFGPGTRLTVL.

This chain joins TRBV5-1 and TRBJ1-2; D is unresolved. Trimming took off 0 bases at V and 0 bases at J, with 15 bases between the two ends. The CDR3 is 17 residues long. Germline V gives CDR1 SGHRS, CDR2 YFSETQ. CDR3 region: CASSLVFLAKANYGYTF. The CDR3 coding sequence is TGCGCCAGCAGCTTGGTGTTCCTGGCTAAGGCTAACTATGGCTACACCTTC.

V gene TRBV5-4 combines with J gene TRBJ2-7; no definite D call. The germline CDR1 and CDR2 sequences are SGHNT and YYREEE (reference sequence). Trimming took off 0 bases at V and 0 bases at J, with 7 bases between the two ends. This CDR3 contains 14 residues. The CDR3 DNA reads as TGTGCCAGCAGCTTGGAGCATACCTCCTACGAGCAGTACTTC. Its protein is CASSLEHTSYEQYF. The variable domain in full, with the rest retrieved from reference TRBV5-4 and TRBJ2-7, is ETGVTQSPTHLIKTRGQQVTLRCSSQSGHNTVSWYQQALGQGPQFIFQYYREEENGRGNFPPRFSGLQFPNYSSELNVNALELDDSALYLCASSLEHTSYEQYFGPGTRLTVT.

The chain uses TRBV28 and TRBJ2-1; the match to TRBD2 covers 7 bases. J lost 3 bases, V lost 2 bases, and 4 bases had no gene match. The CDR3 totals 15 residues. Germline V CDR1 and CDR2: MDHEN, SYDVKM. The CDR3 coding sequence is TGTGCCAGCAGTTTACCAGCGGGGCTCTACAATGAGCAGTTCTTC. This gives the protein CASSLPAGLYNEQFF.

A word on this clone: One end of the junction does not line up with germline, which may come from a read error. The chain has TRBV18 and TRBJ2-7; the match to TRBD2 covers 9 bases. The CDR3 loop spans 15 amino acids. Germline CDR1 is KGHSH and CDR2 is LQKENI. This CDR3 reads CASSPPRAGGYEQHF. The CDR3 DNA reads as TGTGCCAGCTCACCACCGAGAGCGGGAGGTTACGAGCAGCACTTC.

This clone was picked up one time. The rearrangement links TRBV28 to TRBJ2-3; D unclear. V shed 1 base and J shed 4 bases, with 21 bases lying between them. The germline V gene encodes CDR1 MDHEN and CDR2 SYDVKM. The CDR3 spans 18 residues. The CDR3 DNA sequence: TGTGCCAGCAGTTTATCCCGCGCGAGTGGTTGGGCGGCAGATACGCAGTATTTT. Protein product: CASSLSRASGWAADTQYF.

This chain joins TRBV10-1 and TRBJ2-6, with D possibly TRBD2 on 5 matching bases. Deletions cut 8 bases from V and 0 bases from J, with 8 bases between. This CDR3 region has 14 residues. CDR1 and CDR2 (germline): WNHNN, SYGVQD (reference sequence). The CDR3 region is CASSGNSGANVLTF. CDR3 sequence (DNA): TGCGCCAGCTCCGGGAACTCTGGGGCCAACGTCCTGACTTTC.

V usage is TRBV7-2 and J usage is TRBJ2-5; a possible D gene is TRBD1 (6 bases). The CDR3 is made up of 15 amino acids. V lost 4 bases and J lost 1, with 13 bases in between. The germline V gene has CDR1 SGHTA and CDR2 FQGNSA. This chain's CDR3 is CASSSGTLRQETQYF. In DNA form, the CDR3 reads TGTGCCAGCAGCTCGGGGACACTCCGCCAAGAGACCCAGTACTTC.